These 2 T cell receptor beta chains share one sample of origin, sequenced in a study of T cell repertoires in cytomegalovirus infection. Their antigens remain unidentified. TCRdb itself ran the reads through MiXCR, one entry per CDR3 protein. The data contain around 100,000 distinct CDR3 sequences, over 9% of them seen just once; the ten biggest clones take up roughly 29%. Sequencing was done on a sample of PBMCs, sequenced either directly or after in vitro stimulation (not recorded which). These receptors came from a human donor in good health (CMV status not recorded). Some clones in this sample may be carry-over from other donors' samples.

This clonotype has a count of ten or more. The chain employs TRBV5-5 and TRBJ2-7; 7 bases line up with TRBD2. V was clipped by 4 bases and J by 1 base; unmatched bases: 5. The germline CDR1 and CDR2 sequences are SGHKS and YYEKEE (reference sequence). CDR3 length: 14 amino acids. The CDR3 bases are TGTGCCAGCAGCGGCGGGAGTCGTTCCTACGAGCAGTACTTC. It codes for CASSGGSRSYEQYF. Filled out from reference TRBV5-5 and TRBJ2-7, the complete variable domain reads DAGVTQSPTHLIKTRGQQVTLRCSPISGHKSVSWYQQVLGQGPQFIFQYYEKEERGRGNFPDRFSARQFPNYSSELNVNALLLGDSALYLCASSGGSRSYEQYFGPGTRLTVT.

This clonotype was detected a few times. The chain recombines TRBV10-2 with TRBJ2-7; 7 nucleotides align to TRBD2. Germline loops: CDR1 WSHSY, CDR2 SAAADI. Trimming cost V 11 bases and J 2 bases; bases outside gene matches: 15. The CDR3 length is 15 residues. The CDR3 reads CALTGPFLAAYEQYV. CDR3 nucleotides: TGCGCCCTCACCGGTCCCTTTCTAGCGGCCTACGAGCAGTACGTC.